What follows is one T cell receptor (beta chain) and its context. This sample is drawn from a study of blood T cell repertoires in COVID-19. Authors' processing steps: Counts of nucleated cells, estimated from reference gene primer amplification, were obtained. Libraries were prepared by immunoSEQ multiplex PCR; TCRdb keeps only in-frame clonotypes and omits some of them. The DNA gave D and trimming, while V, J and clone size come from that table. The table has about 120,000 clones, approximately 80% seen once. Per the germline V gene, CDR1 is SGHRS and CDR2 is YFSETQ. V shed 4 bases and J shed 6 bases, with 10 bases lying between them. This CDR3 is 12 amino acids long.

The gene calls are TRBV5-1 and TRBJ1-1, with D possibly matching TRBD1 (5 bases). What was sequenced was peripheral blood. The clonotype comes from a man in his 70s with acute or convalescent COVID-19. The CDR3 DNA follows: TGCGCCAGCAGCATTGTGGGGCCTGAAGCTTTCTTT. This translates into CASSIVGPEAFF. Full variable domain (remainder filled in from reference TRBV5-1 and TRBJ1-1): KAGVTQTPRYLIKTRGQQVTLSCSPISGHRSVSWYQQTPGQGLQFLFEYFSETQRNKGNFPGRFSGRQFSNSRSEMNVSTLELGDSALYLCASSIVGPEAFFGQGTRLTVV.